This TCR beta chain was recovered during a study of radiation and T cells in renal cell carcinoma. The V gene lost 1 base and the J gene lost 3 bases, with 14 bases spanning the gap. From germline, CDR1 is SEHNR and CDR2 FQNEAQ (reference sequence). The CDR3 is 16 amino acids. This sample's time point: baseline pretreatment blood. The treatment here: 15 Gy SBRT to primary tumor, nephrectomy 4 weeks later. TCRdb's copy holds only in-frame clones and misses some; the assay was immunoSEQ multiplex PCR. This table holds around 140,000 clones, approximately 90% found once. The receptor comes from a woman in her seventies with renal cell carcinoma. The source material was blood, sampled from a patient whose treatment included radiotherapy and nephrectomy. The chain is built from TRBV7-9 and TRBJ2-3; no clear D gene. In DNA, the CDR3 is TGTGCCAGCAGCTTAGACTCCCCCATTAGGACAGATACGCAGTATTTT. This codes for CASSLDSPIRTDTQYF.